This T cell receptor beta chain was sequenced during a study of tumor-infiltrating lymphocytes in localized non-small cell lung cancer. About the study: Patients included smokers and never-smokers with various histologies, some sampled after neoadjuvant chemotherapy.

The data were produced by immunoSEQ multiplex PCR, yet TCRdb's version contains in-frame clones alone and is incomplete. The sample has around 17,000 clones; around 82% are singletons. Broader study findings: TCRbeta sequencing showed higher T cell infiltration in tumors than uninvolved lung.

Trimming removed 0 bases from V and 0 bases from J, with 7 bases in between. The CDR3 length is 16 residues. CDR1 and CDR2 (germline): SGHDT, YYEEEE. Comments on this clone: Its antigen remains unidentified.

This chain joins TRBV5-6 and TRBJ2-6; unclear D gene. What was sequenced was uninvolved lung tissue not adjacent to the tumor. The receptor was isolated from a human donor with non-small cell lung cancer. The CDR3 DNA reads TGTGCCAGCAGCTTGGAAGCGCACTCTGGGGCCAACGTCCTGACTTTC. The encoded protein is CASSLEAHSGANVLTF.